The T cell receptor (beta chain) under discussion was sequenced for a study of blood T cells in healthy people across ages. Each sample yielded at least 5 micrograms of PBMC total RNA. The study, taken as a whole, reports: A strong correlation between TCR beta diversity and naive T cell percentage was seen.

To note about this clonotype: Its specificity is not known.

Primers used in a second PCR of about 7 to 11 cycles were a sample-barcoded 5' primer and a J-beta primer mix. Each single sample gave us at least 3 million CDR3-containing paired-end reads. TCRdb fed the 5' RACE reads into MiXCR, producing one record per CDR3 protein. Of some 760,000 distinct CDR3 sequences in the sample, just under 25% were seen once. The CDR3 spans 12 residues. Germline values: CDR1 MNHEY, CDR2 SVGEGT. J gave up 1 base and V 11 bases, and 4 bases lay outside the gene matches. This sample also appeared in a second study, on T cells of mothers and their children. That report notes: Using the M1S primer, the second PCR added sample barcodes along with 2-4 random nucleotides.

The chain carries TRBV6-2 or TRBV6-3 and TRBJ2-5; 7 bases map to TRBD2. The receptor's source is a boy younger than 18 in good health. Source material: blood. CDR3 protein: CAAKRGQETQYF. In nucleotides, the CDR3 is TGTGCCGCCAAGCGGGGCCAAGAGACCCAGTACTTC.